What follows describes a single T cell receptor (beta chain). Its target is unknown. Primers: 60 Vbeta forward and 13 Jbeta reverse. Profiled with immunoSEQ multiplex PCR; TCRdb holds only in-frame clones, not every one. There are 150,000 or so clones in the sample; around 80% occur only once, and roughly 6.7% lies in the top ten. This entry is derived from a study of cytomegalovirus exposure and HLA in healthy donors. The study, taken as a whole, reports: Most subjects had HLA-A and HLA-B alleles reportedly predicted accurately by TCR beta sequences.

This TCR was recovered from a man in his forties or fifties in good health and CMV-seropositive. Material for sequencing was PBMCs.

This CDR3 reads CASRKQGWTEAFF. CDR3 bases: TGTGCCAGCAGGAAACAGGGATGGACTGAAGCTTTCTTT. This sequence joins TRBV27 and TRBJ1-1; a possible D gene is TRBD1 (6 bases). There are 13 residues in the CDR3. V was cut by 6 bases and J by 5 bases, with 13 bases left in between. Germline CDR1 and CDR2: MNHEY and SMNVEV (reference sequence).